The 5 T cell receptor beta chains below all came from one sample that was sequenced in a study of PD-1 blockade in classical Hodgkin lymphoma (TCRdb year 2020). The time point label, as the study defines it: cycle 4 day 1 (C4D1), after about 6 weeks of nivolumab. Relapse after autologous stem cell transplantation had occurred in all trial patients, and cohorts A, B and C were distinguished by prior brentuximab vedotin exposure. Magnetic negative selection with a Miltenyi CD8+ T cell isolation kit was used to purify CD8+ T cells from thawed PBMCs. The method behind the library was the immunoSEQ multiplex PCR assay. TCRdb took over this immuneACCESS table, retaining in-frame rearrangements with V and J assigned. Such tables are incomplete; in checked studies, under half of the missing clones stem from an unresolved V gene, and the remainder is unexplained. This sample comprises around 21,000 clones, roughly nine tenths of them detected only once. The leading ten clones occupy 5% of the sample.

The specimen was CD8+ T cells from blood, collected before the fourth cycle of nivolumab. The receptors originated from a human donor with classical Hodgkin lymphoma.

V is TRBV29-1 and J is TRBJ2-3; D is unclear. V shed 7 bases and J shed 3 bases, with 11 bases lying between them. The germline gives CDR1 SQVTM, CDR2 ANQGSEA. The CDR3 runs 12 residues. The CDR3 region has the DNA TGCAGCGGCCACTTGTTTACAGATACGCAGTATTTT. It codes for CSGHLFTDTQYF.

This chain uses TRBV7-9 with TRBJ2-1, with D possibly called TRBD1 or TRBD2 (5 bases each). V lost 5 bases, J lost 5 bases, and 19 bases lay in between. Per the germline V gene, CDR1 is SEHNR and CDR2 is FQNEAQ (reference sequence). This CDR3 has 16 residues. The CDR3 here is CASSAGDGPAHNEQFF. The CDR3 DNA follows: TGTGCCAGCAGCGCCGGGGACGGGCCAGCCCACAATGAGCAGTTCTTC.

This chain connects TRBV29-1 to TRBJ2-1; TRBD1 matches at 8 bases. CDR3 length: 15 amino acids. CDR1 is SQVTM and CDR2 is ANQGSEA in the germline V gene. The J segment lost 2 bases and the V segment lost 3 bases, leaving 6 bases of the junction unmatched. The CDR3 reads CSVEDRAWPYNEQFF. The CDR3 DNA follows: TGCAGCGTTGAGGACAGGGCCTGGCCCTACAATGAGCAGTTCTTC.

This clone was observed a few times. CDR3 residues: CASSPITGGAYSYEQYF. The CDR3 bases are TGTGCCAGCAGTCCGATAACAGGGGGCGCTTACTCCTACGAGCAGTACTTC. The rearrangement uses TRBV27 and TRBJ2-7; 9 bases map to TRBD1. V lost 5 bases and J lost 0; bases outside the gene matches: 11. This CDR3 contains 17 residues. The germline V gene has CDR1 MNHEY and CDR2 SMNVEV (reference sequence).

The rearrangement joins TRBV5-5 to TRBJ1-1, with 12 bases aligning to TRBD1. This CDR3 spans 17 amino acids. Germline loops: CDR1 SGHKS, CDR2 YYEKEE (reference sequence). With 2 bases clipped from V and 6 bases from J, the junction kept 11 bases outside the gene matches. The CDR3 loop reads CASSFIGDRGLGSEAFF. In DNA, the CDR3 is TGTGCCAGCAGCTTTATAGGGGACAGGGGGCTCGGCTCTGAAGCTTTCTTT.